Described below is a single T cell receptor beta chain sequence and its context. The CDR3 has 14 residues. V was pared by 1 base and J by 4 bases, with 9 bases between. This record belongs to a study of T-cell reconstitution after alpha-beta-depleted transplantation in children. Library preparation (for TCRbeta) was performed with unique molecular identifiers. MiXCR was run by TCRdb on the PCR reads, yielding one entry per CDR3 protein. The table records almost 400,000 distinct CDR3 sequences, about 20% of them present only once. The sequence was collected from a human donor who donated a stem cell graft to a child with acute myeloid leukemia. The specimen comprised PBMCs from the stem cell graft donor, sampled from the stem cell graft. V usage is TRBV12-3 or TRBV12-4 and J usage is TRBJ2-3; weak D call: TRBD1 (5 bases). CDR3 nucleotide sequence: TGTGCCAGCAGTTTAGGCGTAGGGGCAGATACGCAGTATTTT. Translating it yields CASSLGVGADTQYF.